This TCR beta chain was recorded in a study of cytomegalovirus exposure and HLA in healthy donors. Findings and caveats of the study: Some V segments could not be told apart, so they were left out, TRBV6-2 and TRBV6-3 among them. It was only CMV serostatus that was available as immune exposure information.

The germline gives CDR1 ENHRY, CDR2 SYGVKD. Trimming took off 2 bases at V and 6 bases at J, with 9 bases between the two ends. This CDR3 contains 13 residues. Notes on this clone: The target antigen is unknown.

Use of 60 Vbeta and 13 Jbeta primers characterized the PCR. Some clones are missing from TCRdb's copy, which holds only in-frame ones; the method was immunoSEQ multiplex PCR. The table has nearly 300,000 clones, about nine tenths seen once. The chain has TRBV10-3 and TRBJ2-3; the D gene is possibly TRBD2 (5 bases). The sample taken for sequencing was PBMCs. This receptor was taken from a middle-aged man in good health and CMV-seropositive. The CDR3 sequence is CAISELRADTQYF. As DNA, the CDR3 is TGTGCCATCAGTGAGCTGAGGGCGGATACGCAGTATTTT.